These T cell receptor beta chains were read from a single sample in a study of regulatory T cells in long-lasting Graves disease. TCRdb ran MiXCR on the multiplex PCR reads and lists one entry per CDR3 protein. The data contain 350,000 to 450,000 distinct CDR3 sequences, roughly 20% of them singletons. The input for sequencing was peripheral blood mononuclear cells (PBMCs), taken when the disease was refractory, from a patient treated with antithyroid drugs. The receptors were gathered from a female donor with Graves disease. CDR3s include the opening cysteine and the closing phenylalanine or tryptophan. A D gene is named only where the DNA matches it firmly. A clone size is listed for some rows: how often the clone was seen (once, few, many), or a class if it is expanded.

v_call: TRBV14; j_call: TRBJ2-7; clone_size: few; d_call: TRBD2; cdr3_aa: CASSQEGGRLAGAYEQYF; cdr3_nt: TGTGCCAGCAGCCAAGAGGGTGGGCGACTAGCGGGCGCCTACGAGCAGTACTTC
v_call: TRBV20-1; j_call: TRBJ2-7; clone_size: few; d_call: TRBD2; cdr3_aa: CSAYQLAGASYEQYF; cdr3_nt: TGCAGTGCTTACCAACTAGCGGGAGCATCCTACGAGCAGTACTTC
v_call: TRBV28; j_call: TRBJ2-2; clone_size: few; d_call: TRBD1; cdr3_aa: CASSVTTGAGELFF; cdr3_nt: TGTGCCAGCAGTGTCACGACAGGGGCCGGGGAGCTGTTTTTT
v_call: TRBV10-1; j_call: TRBJ2-3; clone_size: NA; d_call: TRBD1; cdr3_aa: CASSEQGIRTDTQYF; cdr3_nt: TGCGCCAGCAGCGAACAGGGGATTCGCACAGATACGCAGTATTTT
v_call: TRBV2; j_call: TRBJ2-4; clone_size: many; d_call: NA; cdr3_aa: CASSDVPSAIEWNIQYF; cdr3_nt: TGTGCCAGCAGTGACGTACCTAGCGCCATAGAGTGGAACATTCAGTACTTC
v_call: TRBV28; j_call: TRBJ2-7; clone_size: many; d_call: TRBD2; cdr3_aa: CASSLGTSGRVAYEQYF; cdr3_nt: TGTGCCAGCAGTCTTGGGACTAGCGGGAGGGTGGCCTACGAGCAGTACTTC
v_call: TRBV28; j_call: TRBJ2-7; clone_size: many; d_call: TRBD2; cdr3_aa: CASSFLPPGLAGGWKYF; cdr3_nt: TGTGCCAGCAGTTTTCTTCCCCCGGGACTAGCGGGAGGTTGGAAGTACTTC
v_call: TRBV28; j_call: TRBJ2-4; clone_size: many; d_call: NA; cdr3_aa: CASSLIWPKNIQYF; cdr3_nt: TGTGCCAGCAGTTTGATCTGGCCCAAAAACATTCAGTACTTC
v_call: TRBV6-1; j_call: TRBJ1-1; clone_size: few; d_call: TRBD1; cdr3_aa: CASRDREAFF; cdr3_nt: TGTGCCAGCAGGGACAGGGAAGCTTTCTTT
v_call: TRBV20-1; j_call: TRBJ1-1; clone_size: few; d_call: TRBD1; cdr3_aa: CSARGEDIWTGRARGEAFF; cdr3_nt: TGCAGTGCTAGAGGTGAAGATATATGGACAGGGAGGGCAAGGGGGGAAGCTTTCTTT
v_call: TRBV18; j_call: TRBJ1-2; clone_size: NA; d_call: NA; cdr3_aa: CASSPLGANYGYTF; cdr3_nt: TGTGCCAGCTCACCACTTGGGGCTAACTATGGCTACACCTTC
v_call: TRBV27; j_call: TRBJ2-5; clone_size: many; d_call: NA; cdr3_aa: CASSLGASGQETQYF; cdr3_nt: TGTGCCAGCAGTTTAGGGGCGAGCGGCCAAGAGACCCAGTACTTC
v_call: TRBV24-1; j_call: TRBJ2-7; clone_size: many; d_call: NA; cdr3_aa: CATILRLSRGPPYEQYF; cdr3_nt: TGTGCCACCATTCTCCGACTATCAAGGGGCCCTCCCTACGAGCAGTACTTC
v_call: TRBV12-3/TRBV12-4; j_call: TRBJ2-7; clone_size: NA; d_call: TRBD2; cdr3_aa: CASSLVGSGTLSIEQYF; cdr3_nt: TGTGCCAGCAGTTTAGTTGGTAGCGGGACTCTTAGTATCGAGCAGTACTTC
v_call: TRBV4-3; j_call: TRBJ2-1; clone_size: NA; d_call: NA; cdr3_aa: CASSQDGAKNIQFF; cdr3_nt: TGCGCCAGCAGCCAAGACGGAGCCAAAAACATTCAGTTCTTC
v_call: TRBV7-9; j_call: TRBJ2-3; clone_size: NA; d_call: NA; cdr3_aa: CASSPRPTDTQYF; cdr3_nt: TGTGCCAGCAGCCCCCGGCCCACAGATACGCAGTATTTT
v_call: TRBV2; j_call: TRBJ1-2; clone_size: many; d_call: NA; cdr3_aa: CASSGYRASYGYTF; cdr3_nt: TGTGCCTCCTCCGGGTACAGGGCTTCCTATGGCTACACCTTC
v_call: TRBV19; j_call: TRBJ2-2; clone_size: NA; d_call: TRBD2; cdr3_aa: CASSSGTSGRIGGELFF; cdr3_nt: TGTGCCAGTAGTTCCGGGACTAGCGGGAGAATAGGCGGGGAGCTGTTTTTT
v_call: TRBV7-2; j_call: TRBJ2-5; clone_size: many; d_call: NA; cdr3_aa: CASSLAPLHQETQYF; cdr3_nt: TGTGCCAGCAGCTTAGCGCCGCTCCACCAAGAGACCCAGTACTTC
v_call: TRBV7-2; j_call: TRBJ2-1; clone_size: NA; d_call: TRBD2; cdr3_aa: CASSLEASGRPEQFF; cdr3_nt: TGTGCCAGCAGCTTAGAAGCTAGCGGGAGGCCTGAGCAGTTCTTC
v_call: TRBV2; j_call: TRBJ2-3; clone_size: NA; d_call: TRBD2; cdr3_aa: CASSLQRAGATDTQYF; cdr3_nt: TGTGCCAGCAGCCTTCAACGAGCGGGAGCCACAGATACGCAGTATTTT
v_call: TRBV7-9; j_call: TRBJ2-7; clone_size: many; d_call: NA; cdr3_aa: CASRRGSGDEQYF; cdr3_nt: TGTGCCAGCAGACGGGGGAGTGGGGACGAGCAGTACTTC
v_call: TRBV28; j_call: TRBJ2-7; clone_size: many; d_call: TRBD1; cdr3_aa: CATLTGTGSYEQYF; cdr3_nt: TGTGCCACTCTGACCGGGACAGGGTCCTACGAGCAGTACTTC
v_call: TRBV3-1; j_call: TRBJ1-1; clone_size: many; d_call: NA; cdr3_aa: CASSSSRGTEAFF; cdr3_nt: TGTGCCAGCAGCTCGTCGAGGGGTACTGAAGCTTTCTTT
v_call: TRBV9; j_call: TRBJ1-1; clone_size: few; d_call: NA; cdr3_aa: CASSGTGEGLEAFF; cdr3_nt: TGTGCCAGCAGCGGAACGGGGGAGGGCCTTGAAGCTTTCTTT
v_call: TRBV29-1; j_call: TRBJ2-2; clone_size: few; d_call: NA; cdr3_aa: CSVDIGGELFF; cdr3_nt: TGCAGCGTTGATATTGGTGGGGAGCTGTTTTTT
v_call: TRBV19; j_call: TRBJ1-1; clone_size: few; d_call: NA; cdr3_aa: CASSIGGGARDEAFF; cdr3_nt: TGTGCCAGTAGTATAGGCGGGGGGGCCCGGGATGAAGCTTTCTTT
v_call: TRBV9; j_call: TRBJ1-2; clone_size: NA; d_call: NA; cdr3_aa: CASSGEDGLGYGYTF; cdr3_nt: TGTGCCAGCAGCGGAGAAGATGGCCTAGGCTATGGCTACACCTTC
v_call: TRBV19; j_call: TRBJ2-5; clone_size: NA; d_call: TRBD2; cdr3_aa: CASSIPAGAQGTQYF; cdr3_nt: TGTGCCAGTAGTATACCAGCGGGAGCACAAGGGACCCAGTACTTC
v_call: TRBV20-1; j_call: TRBJ1-2; clone_size: many; d_call: NA; cdr3_aa: CSARADTPLEGYTF; cdr3_nt: TGCAGTGCTAGAGCGGACACGCCTCTCGAGGGCTACACCTTC
v_call: TRBV9; j_call: TRBJ2-7; clone_size: NA; d_call: NA; cdr3_aa: CASSVGLLPLEQYF; cdr3_nt: TGTGCCAGCAGCGTAGGGCTCCTTCCCCTCGAGCAGTACTTC
v_call: TRBV7-2; j_call: TRBJ1-6; clone_size: many; d_call: NA; cdr3_aa: CASSSDRKGSPLHF; cdr3_nt: TGTGCCAGCAGCTCCGACAGGAAGGGTTCACCCCTCCACTTT
v_call: TRBV14; j_call: TRBJ2-2; clone_size: NA; d_call: NA; cdr3_aa: CASSQIPFRSTGELFF; cdr3_nt: TGTGCCAGCAGCCAAATCCCCTTTAGAAGCACCGGGGAGCTGTTTTTT
v_call: TRBV6-5; j_call: TRBJ2-7; clone_size: NA; d_call: NA; cdr3_aa: CASSYSLMTDEQYF; cdr3_nt: TGTGCCAGCAGTTACTCCCTCATGACAGACGAGCAGTACTTC
v_call: TRBV5-5; j_call: TRBJ2-1; clone_size: few; d_call: NA; cdr3_aa: CASSLGTGRGMNEQFF; cdr3_nt: TGTGCCAGCAGCTTGGGTACAGGTAGGGGTATGAATGAGCAGTTCTTC
v_call: TRBV9; j_call: TRBJ2-5; clone_size: few; d_call: NA; cdr3_aa: CASSPRKGGMRKETQYF; cdr3_nt: TGTGCCAGCAGCCCCCGAAAAGGAGGTATGAGAAAAGAGACCCAGTACTTC
v_call: TRBV30; j_call: TRBJ1-1; clone_size: many; d_call: NA; cdr3_aa: CAWTGKNTEAFF; cdr3_nt: TGTGCCTGGACAGGGAAGAACACTGAAGCTTTCTTT
v_call: TRBV12-3/TRBV12-4; j_call: TRBJ2-3; clone_size: NA; d_call: NA; cdr3_aa: CASSLRAAGSVQYF; cdr3_nt: TGTGCCAGCAGTTTACGGGCCGCTGGGTCCGTTCAGTATTTT
v_call: TRBV20-1; j_call: TRBJ1-4; clone_size: NA; d_call: TRBD1; cdr3_aa: CSARSGTGNEKLFF; cdr3_nt: TGCAGTGCTAGAAGCGGGACAGGGAATGAAAAACTGTTTTTT
v_call: TRBV12-3/TRBV12-4; j_call: TRBJ2-5; clone_size: many; d_call: TRBD2; cdr3_aa: CASSREVGETQYF; cdr3_nt: TGTGCCAGCAGCCGGGAGGTCGGGGAGACCCAGTACTTC
v_call: TRBV7-8; j_call: TRBJ2-7; clone_size: many; d_call: NA; cdr3_aa: CASSSRSGASPYEQYF; cdr3_nt: TGTGCCAGCAGCTCCCGATCAGGGGCTTCTCCCTACGAGCAGTACTTC
v_call: TRBV20-1; j_call: TRBJ1-1; clone_size: many; d_call: NA; cdr3_aa: CSALKGGSTEAFF; cdr3_nt: TGCAGTGCTCTTAAAGGAGGGAGCACTGAAGCTTTCTTT
v_call: TRBV6-1; j_call: TRBJ1-2; clone_size: few; d_call: NA; cdr3_aa: CASSGDLHRGYTF; cdr3_nt: TGTGCCAGCAGTGGAGACTTACACAGGGGCTACACCTTC
v_call: TRBV19; j_call: TRBJ1-1; clone_size: once; d_call: NA; cdr3_aa: CASSPDPALRNTEAFF; cdr3_nt: TGTGCCAGTAGTCCTGACCCCGCTTTACGGAACACTGAAGCTTTCTTT